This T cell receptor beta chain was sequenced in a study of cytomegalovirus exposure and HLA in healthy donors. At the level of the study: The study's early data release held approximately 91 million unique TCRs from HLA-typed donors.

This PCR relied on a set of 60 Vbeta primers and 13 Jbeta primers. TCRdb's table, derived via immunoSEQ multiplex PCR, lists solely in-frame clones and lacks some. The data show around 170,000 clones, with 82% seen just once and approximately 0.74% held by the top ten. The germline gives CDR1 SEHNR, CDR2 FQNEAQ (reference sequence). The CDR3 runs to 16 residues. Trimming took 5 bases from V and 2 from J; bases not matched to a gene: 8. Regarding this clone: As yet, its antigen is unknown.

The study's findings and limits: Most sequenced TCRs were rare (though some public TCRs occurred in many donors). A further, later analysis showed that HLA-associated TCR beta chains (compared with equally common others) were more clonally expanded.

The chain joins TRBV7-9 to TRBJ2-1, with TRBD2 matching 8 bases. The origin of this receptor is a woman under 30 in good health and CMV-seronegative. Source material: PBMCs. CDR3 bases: TGTGCCAGCAGCCCATCTTCGGGACTAGCCTACAATGAGCAGTTCTTC. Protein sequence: CASSPSSGLAYNEQFF. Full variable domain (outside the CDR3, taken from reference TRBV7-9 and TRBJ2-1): DTGVSQNPRHKITKRGQNVTFRCDPISEHNRLYWYRQTLGQGPEFLTYFQNEAQLEKSRLLSDRFSAERPKGSFSTLEIQRTEQGDSAMYLCASSPSSGLAYNEQFFGPGTRLTVL.